This T cell receptor beta chain was retrieved from a study of cytomegalovirus exposure and HLA in healthy donors. CDR1 and CDR2 (germline): SGHRS, YFSETQ. CDR3 length equals 16 residues. Trimming removed 7 bases from V and 3 bases from J; junction bases left unmatched: 16. Primers for the PCR totalled 60 Vbeta and 13 Jbeta. This table comes from immunoSEQ multiplex PCR, and its TCRdb copy is limited to in-frame clones, with some not included. The sample spans 150,000 to 200,000 clones; the ten largest clones claim over 1%. The chain combines TRBV5-1 with TRBJ2-7; 7 positions match TRBD1. The specimen was PBMCs. This sequence was found in a woman in her sixties in good health and CMV-seronegative. The CDR3 loop is CASRQAYRGPNYEQYF. CDR3 in DNA: TGCGCCAGCCGCCAAGCTTACAGGGGCCCAAACTACGAGCAGTACTTC.